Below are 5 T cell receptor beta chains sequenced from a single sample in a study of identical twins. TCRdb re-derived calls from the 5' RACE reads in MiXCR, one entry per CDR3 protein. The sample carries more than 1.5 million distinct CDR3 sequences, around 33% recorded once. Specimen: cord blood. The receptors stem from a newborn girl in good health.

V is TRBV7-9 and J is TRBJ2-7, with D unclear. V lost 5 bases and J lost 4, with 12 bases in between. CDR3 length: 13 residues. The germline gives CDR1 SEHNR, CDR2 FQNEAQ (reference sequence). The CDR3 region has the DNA TGTGCCAGCAGCAAGGACCCTACTTACGAGCAGTACTTC. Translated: CASSKDPTYEQYF. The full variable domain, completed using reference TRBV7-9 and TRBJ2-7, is DTGVSQNPRHKITKRGQNVTFRCDPISEHNRLYWYRQTLGQGPEFLTYFQNEAQLEKSRLLSDRFSAERPKGSFSTLEIQRTEQGDSAMYLCASSKDPTYEQYFGPGTRLTVT.

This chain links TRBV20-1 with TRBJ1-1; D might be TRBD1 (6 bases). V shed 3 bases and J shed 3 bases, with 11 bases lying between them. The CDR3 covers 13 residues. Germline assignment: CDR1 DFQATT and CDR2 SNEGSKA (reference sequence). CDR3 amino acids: CSASGGGDTEAFF. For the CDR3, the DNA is TGCAGTGCTAGTGGGGGCGGGGACACTGAAGCTTTCTTT.

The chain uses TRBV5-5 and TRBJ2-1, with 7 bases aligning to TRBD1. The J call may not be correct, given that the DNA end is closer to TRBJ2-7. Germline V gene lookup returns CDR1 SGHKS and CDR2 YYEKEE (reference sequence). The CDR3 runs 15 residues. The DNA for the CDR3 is TGTGCCAGCAGCGTATGGGACAGAGCCTACAATGAGCAGTACTTC. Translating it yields CASSVWDRAYNEQYF.

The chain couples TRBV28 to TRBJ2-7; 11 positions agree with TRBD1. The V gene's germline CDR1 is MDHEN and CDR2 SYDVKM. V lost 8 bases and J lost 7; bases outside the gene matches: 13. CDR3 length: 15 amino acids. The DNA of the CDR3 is TGTGCCAGCGGAACCGGGACAGGGGGGCGCAATGAGCAGTACTTC. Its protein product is CASGTGTGGRNEQYF.

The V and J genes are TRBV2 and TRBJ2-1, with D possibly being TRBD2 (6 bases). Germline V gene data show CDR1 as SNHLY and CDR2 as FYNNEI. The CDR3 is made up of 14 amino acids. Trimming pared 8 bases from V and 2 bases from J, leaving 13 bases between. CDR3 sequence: CASLGTGTYNEQFF. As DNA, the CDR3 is TGTGCCAGCCTCGGGACTGGAACCTACAATGAGCAGTTCTTC.